This T cell receptor beta chain emerged from a study of T-cell memory formation after mild COVID-19. Turning to the study itself: Among the donors, TCR clusters were largely specific to each donor.

The V end was cut by 6 bases, the J end by 0 bases, with 11 bases between. The CDR3 consists of 14 residues. Germline loops: CDR1 MNHEY, CDR2 SMNVEV (reference sequence). Study-wide results and limits: The finding that pre-infection memory included some responding clones suggested that cross-reactive memory joined.

TCRdb re-analysed the 5' RACE reads in MiXCR, keeping a single row per CDR3 protein. The table lists some 210,000 distinct CDR3 sequences, around 27% of them singletons. Concerning this clonotype itself: What it binds is unknown.

V and J are TRBV27 and TRBJ1-2; perhaps TRBD1 as D (6 bases). This receptor was taken from an adult woman who had mild COVID-19 (a few samples of this study predate the infection). Cell type and time point are not known. Material for sequencing was PBMCs or a T cell subset sorted from them (not recorded which). CDR3 DNA sequence: TGTGCCAGCAGAGATACAGGGACTAACTATGGCTACACCTTC. This sequence encodes CASRDTGTNYGYTF.